This record concerns one T cell receptor beta chain sequence. What this receptor recognizes is not known. The input lacks base qualities; no much larger clone sits a single base away. The data originate from a study of OX40 agonist ivuxolimab in advanced cancers. Regarding the research as a whole: Ivuxolimab was a fully human IgG2 agonistic monoclonal antibody targeting the costimulatory receptor OX40 (CD134). Intravenous ivuxolimab was administered to patients every 2 weeks at six dose levels: 0.01, 0.1, 0.3, 1.5, 3 and 10 mg/kg. Of the approximately 50 patients in dose escalation, some 20 had hepatocellular carcinoma, some 15 had melanoma, 9 had renal cell carcinoma and 9 had head and neck cancer. In the dose-escalation cohort, approximately 82% of patients were male, and the mean age was around 60 years, with a range of roughly 23 to 85. Prior anti-PD-1, anti-PD-L1 or anti-CTLA-4 therapy was permitted, and checkpoint inhibitors had been received by about 36% of dose-escalation patients. Partial responses were achieved by three dose-escalation patients, of whom one had hepatocellular carcinoma and two had cutaneous melanoma. The point of sequencing TCRbeta in the periphery was to test whether ivuxolimab changed TCR sequence diversity and drove clonal T-cell expansion. The monotherapy dose-escalation portion (N ≈ 57 patients) of the phase I ivuxolimab trial is reported in the paper. What the research found in general, with its limitations: At doses of 0.1 to 3.0 mg/kg, clonal expansion of both CD4+ and CD8+ blood T cells was observed from baseline to week 6. After ivuxolimab, more expanded clones were found on average in CD8+ T cells than in CD4+ T cells. In the 0.1-3.0 mg/kg groups, partial responders were among the patients with the lowest normalized peripheral clonal expansion, particularly in CD8+ T cells. The antigen specificity of the clonally expanded peripheral T cells was not determined. Low levels of normalized T-cell clonal expansion were also shown by some nonresponding patients.

For this chain, trimming is 8 bases at the V end and 4 bases at the J end, and the number of junction bases without a gene match is 9. The CDR3 runs 15 residues from the cysteine to the phenylalanine. Left in the record is the CDR3 DNA by itself, 45 bases read in frame from the first base. Per the germline V gene (reference sequence), LNHNV is the CDR1 and YYDKDF is the CDR2. The trial excluded patients who had a history of autoimmune disease or who were on systemic immunosuppression. Peripheral blood for TCR sequencing was collected from all dose cohorts at baseline, on cycle 4 day 1, and on cycle 7 day 1. Samples came from an open-label, multicenter, first-in-human phase I dose-escalation trial of ivuxolimab. Adults with locally advanced or metastatic melanoma, renal cell, hepatocellular, or head and neck squamous cell carcinoma were enrolled in the trial. Before TCR sequencing, CD4+ T cells and CD8+ T cells were sorted from peripheral blood as separate populations.

For sequencing of the TCRbeta CDR3 region, genomic DNA was extracted from the sorted cells. The immunoSEQ Assay was used to sequence the TCRbeta CDR3 regions. TCRdb obtained this table from immuneACCESS and retained in-frame rearrangements with V and J assigned. These tables miss some clones; where compared with another copy, unresolved V genes account for less than half of the shortfall, and the remainder is unexplained. This sample gives 50,000 to 70,000 clones in total; around 83% of them show up just once. The top ten clonotypes cover 0.55% to 0.65% of the sample. The TCR sequence derives from an adult with an advanced solid tumor such as melanoma, head and neck, liver or kidney cancer. The sequencing used CD4+ or CD8+ T cells sorted from blood, collected in a trial of the OX40 agonist ivuxolimab. The V and J genes are TRBV15 and TRBJ1-5, and 9 junction bases match TRBD1. The CDR3 reads as follows: CATGTGTGSNQPQHF. The bases are TGTGCCACCGGAACCGGGACAGGGTCTAATCAGCCCCAGCATTTT. Full variable domain (CDR3 extended with the reference TRBV15 and TRBJ1-5 proteins): DAMVIQNPRYQVTQFGKPVTLSCSQTLNHNVMYWYQQKSSQAPKLLFHYYDKDFNNEADTPDNFQSRRPNTSFCFLDIRSPGLGDTAMYLCATGTGTGSNQPQHFGDGTRLSIL.